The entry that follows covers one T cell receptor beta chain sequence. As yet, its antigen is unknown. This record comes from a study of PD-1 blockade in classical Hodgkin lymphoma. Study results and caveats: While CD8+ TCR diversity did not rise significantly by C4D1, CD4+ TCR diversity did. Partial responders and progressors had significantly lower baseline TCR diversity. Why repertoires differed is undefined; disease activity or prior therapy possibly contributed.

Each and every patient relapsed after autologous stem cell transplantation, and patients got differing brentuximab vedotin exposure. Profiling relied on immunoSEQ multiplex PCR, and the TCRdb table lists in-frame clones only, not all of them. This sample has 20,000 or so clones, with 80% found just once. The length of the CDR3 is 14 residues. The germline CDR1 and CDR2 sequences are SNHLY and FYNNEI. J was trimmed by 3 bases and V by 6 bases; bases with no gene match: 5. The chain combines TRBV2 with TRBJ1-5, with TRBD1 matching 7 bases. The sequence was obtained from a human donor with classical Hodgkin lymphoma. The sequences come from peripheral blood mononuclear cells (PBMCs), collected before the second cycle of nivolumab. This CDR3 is CASSSQGLNQPQHF. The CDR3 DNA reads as TGTGCCAGCAGCTCACAGGGGCTCAATCAGCCCCAGCATTTT.